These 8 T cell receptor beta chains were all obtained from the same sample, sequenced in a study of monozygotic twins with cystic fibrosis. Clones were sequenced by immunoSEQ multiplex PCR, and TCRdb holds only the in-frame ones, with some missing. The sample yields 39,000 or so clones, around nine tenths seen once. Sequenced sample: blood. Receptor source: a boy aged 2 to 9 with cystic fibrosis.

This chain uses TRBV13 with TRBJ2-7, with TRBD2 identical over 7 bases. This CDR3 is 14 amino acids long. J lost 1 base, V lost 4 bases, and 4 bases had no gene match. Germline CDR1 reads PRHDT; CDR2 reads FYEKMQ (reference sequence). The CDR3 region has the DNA TGTGCCAGCAGCTCCGGACTAGTTTCCTACGAGCAGTACTTC. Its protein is CASSSGLVSYEQYF.

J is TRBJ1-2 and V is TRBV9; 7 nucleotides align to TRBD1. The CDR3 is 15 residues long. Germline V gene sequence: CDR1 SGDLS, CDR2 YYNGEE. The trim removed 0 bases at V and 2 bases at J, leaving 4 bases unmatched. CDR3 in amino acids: CASSVGQGGNYGYTF. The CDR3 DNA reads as TGTGCCAGCAGCGTAGGTCAGGGGGGGAACTATGGCTACACCTTC.

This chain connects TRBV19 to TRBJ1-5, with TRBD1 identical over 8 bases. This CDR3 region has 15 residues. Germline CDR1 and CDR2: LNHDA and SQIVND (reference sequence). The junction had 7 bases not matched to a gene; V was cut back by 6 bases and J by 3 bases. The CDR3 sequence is CASSQQGGTNQPQHF. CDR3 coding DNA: TGTGCCAGTAGCCAACAGGGGGGGACCAATCAGCCCCAGCATTTT.

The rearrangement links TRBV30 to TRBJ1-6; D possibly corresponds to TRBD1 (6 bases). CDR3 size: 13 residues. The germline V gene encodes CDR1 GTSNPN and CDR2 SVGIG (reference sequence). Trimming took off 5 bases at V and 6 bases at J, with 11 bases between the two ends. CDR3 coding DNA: TGTGCCTGGGCCCACAGGGCTAATTCACCCCTCCACTTT. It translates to CAWAHRANSPLHF.

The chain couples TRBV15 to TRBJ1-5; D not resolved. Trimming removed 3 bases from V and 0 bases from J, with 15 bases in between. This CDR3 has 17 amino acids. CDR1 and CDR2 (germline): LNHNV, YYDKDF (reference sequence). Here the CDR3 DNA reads TGTGCCACCAGCAGGTCACCGGGGATTTATAGCAATCAGCCCCAGCATTTT. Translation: CATSRSPGIYSNQPQHF.

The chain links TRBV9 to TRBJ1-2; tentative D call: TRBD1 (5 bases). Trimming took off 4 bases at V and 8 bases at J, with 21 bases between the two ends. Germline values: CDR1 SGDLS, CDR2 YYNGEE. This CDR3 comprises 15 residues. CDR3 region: CASSFRTHSFPGYTF. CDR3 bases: TGTGCCAGCAGCTTTCGGACACACAGTTTTCCCGGCTACACCTTC.

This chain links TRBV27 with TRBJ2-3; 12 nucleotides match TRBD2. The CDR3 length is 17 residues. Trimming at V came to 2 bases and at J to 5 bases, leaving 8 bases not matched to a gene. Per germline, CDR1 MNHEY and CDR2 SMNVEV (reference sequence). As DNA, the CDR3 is TGTGCCAGCAGTTTAAGGTGGCTAGCGGGGGGGATAGATACGCAGTATTTT. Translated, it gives CASSLRWLAGGIDTQYF.

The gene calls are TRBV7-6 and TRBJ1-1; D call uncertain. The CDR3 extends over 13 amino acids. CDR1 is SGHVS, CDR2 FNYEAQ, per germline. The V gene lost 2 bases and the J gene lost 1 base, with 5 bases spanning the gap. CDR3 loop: CASSLMWNTEAFF. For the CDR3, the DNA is TGTGCCAGCAGCTTAATGTGGAACACTGAAGCTTTCTTT.